The next 4 T cell receptor beta chains were all read from a single sample in a study of OX40 agonist ivuxolimab in advanced cancers. Only in-frame clones appear in the TCRdb table, and some are missing; sequencing was by immunoSEQ multiplex PCR. The sample includes tens of thousands of clones, 65% to 90% of them seen just once. Material: CD4+ or CD8+ T cells sorted from blood, obtained in a trial of the OX40 agonist ivuxolimab. Receptors were obtained from an adult with an advanced solid tumor such as melanoma, head and neck, liver or kidney cancer.

The table lists this clone with a count of one. The chain employs TRBV6-6 and TRBJ2-7, with 8 bases matching TRBD2. There are 15 residues in the CDR3. Germline CDR1 and CDR2: MNHNY and SVGAGI (reference sequence). Germline trimming cut 7 bases from V and 1 base from J; bases unmatched to any gene: 9. The CDR3 DNA reads TGTGCCAGCACTATTGGAGCGGGGGATTCCTACGAGCAGTACTTC. Amino acid sequence: CASTIGAGDSYEQYF.

This clone was picked up a small number of times. This chain joins TRBV4-1 and TRBJ2-3; D is uncertain. This CDR3 contains 12 residues. In germline, CDR1 is MGHRA, CDR2 YSYEKL. V was clipped by 2 bases and J by 11 bases, with 11 bases between them. Written as DNA, the CDR3 is TGCGCCAGCAGCCAAAGTACGCTACAGCAGTATTTT. This sequence encodes CASSQSTLQQYF.

The chain links TRBV6-5 to TRBJ2-5; no clear D gene. The CDR3 loop spans 14 amino acids. Trimming took off 0 bases at V and 4 bases at J, with 9 bases between the two ends. Germline V lookup: CDR1 MNHEY, CDR2 SVGAGI. For the CDR3, the DNA is TGTGCCAGCAGTTACTCGAACGGGCTAGAGACCCAGTACTTC. Translation: CASSYSNGLETQYF.

This sequence joins TRBV28 and TRBJ1-5, with a weak D call TRBD1 (5 bases). Trimming shortened V by 6 bases and J by 1 base, and 16 bases separated the two germline ends. This CDR3 contains 16 residues. The germline V gene encodes CDR1 MDHEN and CDR2 SYDVKM. CDR3 sequence: CASRKGVSGSNQPQHF. The CDR3 coding sequence is TGTGCCAGCAGAAAAGGGGTATCCGGGAGCAATCAGCCCCAGCATTTT.